These 22 T cell receptor beta chains were all obtained from the same sample, sequenced in a study of blood T cell repertoires in COVID-19. Profiling relied on immunoSEQ multiplex PCR, and the TCRdb table lists in-frame clones only, not all of them. This sample carries about 370,000 clones, about 89% of them seen once, and the ten largest clones take 10%. Sequences were obtained from peripheral blood. The origin of the receptors is a woman aged 25 to 39 with COVID-19, enrolled during active disease.

The chain couples TRBV6-5 to TRBJ2-7; D ambiguous. The length of the CDR3 is 15 residues. V was cut by 0 bases and J by 3 bases, with 12 bases left in between. Per the germline V gene, CDR1 is MNHEY and CDR2 is SVGAGI. Here the CDR3 reads CASSYSPTPGYEQYF. As DNA, the CDR3 is TGTGCCAGCAGTTACTCCCCGACCCCAGGCTACGAGCAGTACTTC.

This rearrangement joins TRBV2 to TRBJ2-3, with TRBD2 matching over 12 bases. This CDR3 is 15 amino acids long. The germline V gene has CDR1 SNHLY and CDR2 FYNNEI. V lost 5 bases and J lost 5; bases outside the gene matches: 5. CDR3 sequence (DNA): TGTGCCAGCAGTACGACTAGCGGGAGCGGAGATACGCAGTATTTT. Amino acids: CASSTTSGSGDTQYF.

The chain links TRBV6-2 or TRBV6-3 to TRBJ2-1; TRBD2 matches 13 bases. After removal of 5 bases from V and 3 bases from J, the junction contained 10 bases not matched to a gene. Germline V lookup: CDR1 MNHEY, CDR2 SVGEGT. The CDR3 consists of 18 residues. This CDR3 is CASSNGLAGEAFYNEQFF. The CDR3, as DNA: TGTGCCAGCAGTAACGGACTAGCGGGAGAGGCCTTCTACAATGAGCAGTTCTTC.

V gene TRBV30 combines with J gene TRBJ1-4, with 9 bases aligning to TRBD1. Germline V CDR1 and CDR2: GTSNPN, SVGIG (reference sequence). V lost 2 bases, J lost 7 bases, and 8 bases stayed unmatched. This CDR3 has 15 residues. CDR3: CAWSSGGQGSEKLFF. CDR3 nucleotide sequence: TGTGCCTGGAGTAGCGGAGGACAGGGGAGTGAAAAACTGTTTTTT.

The chain couples TRBV2 to TRBJ2-1, with D possibly being TRBD2 (6 bases). The V end was cut by 8 bases, the J end by 6 bases, with 14 bases between. CDR3 length equals 13 residues. Germline V gene data show CDR1 as SNHLY and CDR2 as FYNNEI. CDR3 in amino acids: CASRDFTTNEQFF. The CDR3 DNA follows: TGTGCCAGCCGGGACTTTACCACCAATGAGCAGTTCTTC.

This clone was recorded a few times. This rearrangement joins TRBV7-2 to TRBJ1-5, with D perhaps matching TRBD1 (5 bases). Between the trimmed V and J ends, which lost 6 bases and 0 bases, there was a span of 9 bases. This CDR3 has 14 amino acids. Germline values: CDR1 SGHTA, CDR2 FQGNSA. CDR3 coding DNA: TGTGCCAGCAGGAGACAGTATAGCAATCAGCCCCAGCATTTT. Encoded protein: CASRRQYSNQPQHF.

This clone was detected a few times. The chain uses TRBV6-5 and TRBJ2-3; D possibly corresponds to TRBD1 (7 bases). V was trimmed by 6 bases and J by 2 bases, leaving 12 bases between them. Germline values: CDR1 MNHEY, CDR2 SVGAGI. The length of the CDR3 is 14 residues. The CDR3 DNA is TGTGCCAGCAGGCAGGGGGGTATCACAGATACGCAGTATTTT. Amino acid sequence: CASRQGGITDTQYF.

The V call is TRBV28, the J call TRBJ2-7; 7 nucleotides agree with TRBD2. The germline V gene encodes CDR1 MDHEN and CDR2 SYDVKM. The trim removed 5 bases at V and 0 bases at J, leaving 10 bases unmatched. This CDR3 is built from 16 residues. Here the CDR3 reads CASSAGSAGVSYEQYF. The DNA of the CDR3 is TGTGCCAGCAGTGCCGGGTCCGCGGGGGTCTCCTACGAGCAGTACTTC.

Written as DNA, the CDR3 is TGTGCCAGCAGCGTAGGGGGACTAAACTACAATGAGCAGTTCTTC. This gives the protein CASSVGGLNYNEQFF. The genes are TRBV9 and TRBJ2-1, with 7 bases that match TRBD2. The CDR3 extends over 15 amino acids. Germline CDR1 SGDLS, CDR2 YYNGEE. V was clipped by 0 bases and J by 3 bases; unmatched bases: 3.

The sample holds many counts of this clone. The chain links TRBV6-4 to TRBJ2-1; TRBD1 aligns across 9 bases. Germline V CDR1 and CDR2: MRHNA, SNTAGT. CDR3 size: 15 residues. Trimming cost V 4 bases and J 7 bases; bases outside gene matches: 8. The DNA of the CDR3 is TGTGCCAGCAGTGTAGGGACAGGGCCATTTAATGAGCAGTTCTTC. The encoded protein is CASSVGTGPFNEQFF.

This clone was seen a few times. At one of its ends the junction is not consistent with the germline gene, which may arise from a read error. V gene TRBV28 combines with J gene TRBJ2-7; 9 bases are shared with TRBD1. The CDR3 covers 15 residues. CDR1 and CDR2 from the germline V gene are MDHEN and SYDVKM. The CDR3 sequence: CASSLTGGAPKEPYF. The CDR3 DNA is TGTGCCAGCAGTCTCACAGGGGGCGCCCCCAAAGAGCCGTACTTC.

This clone occurred a few times. The chain combines TRBV9 with TRBJ1-3; D ambiguous. Trimming pared 3 bases from V and 1 base from J, leaving 11 bases between. The CDR3 is 15 amino acids. Germline V gene sequence: CDR1 SGDLS, CDR2 YYNGEE. The CDR3 sequence: CASSDSARSGNTIYF. CDR3 nucleotide sequence: TGTGCCAGCAGCGATTCGGCGAGGTCTGGAAACACCATATATTTT.

The V gene is TRBV2, the J gene TRBJ2-7; possible D gene TRBD1, 5 bases. The CDR3 extends over 13 amino acids. Looked up from germline, CDR1 is SNHLY and CDR2 is FYNNEI. Trimming cost V 2 bases and J 12 bases, with 17 bases left between them. The CDR3 region is CASSEQRQLSMYF. In DNA, the CDR3 is TGTGCCAGCAGTGAACAAAGACAGCTGAGCATGTACTTC. Complete variable domain (other parts from reference TRBV2 and TRBJ2-7): EPEVTQTPSHQVTQMGQEVILRCVPISNHLYFYWYRQILGQKVEFLVSFYNNEISEKSEIFDDQFSVERPDGSNFTLKIRSTKLEDSAMYFCASSEQRQLSMYFGPGTRLTVT.

The chain is built from TRBV2 and TRBJ2-2; D may be TRBD1 (5 bases). The length of the CDR3 is 13 residues. Germline-derived CDR1 and CDR2 are SNHLY and FYNNEI. The germline V and J ends were trimmed by 6 bases and 7 bases, with 12 bases remaining between them. CDR3 region: CASSPNRGGELFF. The CDR3, as DNA: TGTGCCAGCAGCCCAAATAGGGGCGGGGAGCTGTTTTTT.

This sequence joins TRBV10-3 and TRBJ2-1, with D maybe TRBD1 (5 bases). V shed 1 base and J shed 6 bases, with 13 bases lying between them. Germline CDR1 is ENHRY and CDR2 is SYGVKD. The CDR3 is 15 amino acids. CDR3 in DNA: TGTGCCATCAGTGAGTTGACAGCTGACGGCAATGAGCAGTTCTTC. Protein product: CAISELTADGNEQFF.

The chain carries TRBV5-4 and TRBJ1-6; D perhaps matches TRBD1 (5 bases). The CDR3 length is 15 residues. Trimming removed 2 bases at V and 5 bases at J, with 11 bases between. Germline CDR1 reads SGHNT; CDR2 reads YYREEE (reference sequence). Written as DNA, the CDR3 is TGTGCCAGCAGCTTCGGGAGAGGGGATAATTCACCCCTCCACTTT. Translation gives CASSFGRGDNSPLHF.

The chain carries TRBV28 and TRBJ2-2; D unclear. Looked up from germline, CDR1 is MDHEN and CDR2 is SYDVKM. V was clipped by 5 bases and J by 6 bases, with 10 bases between them. The CDR3 spans 13 residues. CDR3 protein: CASSPLVPGELFF. Written as DNA, the CDR3 is TGTGCCAGCAGTCCCCTCGTCCCCGGGGAGCTGTTTTTT. The full variable domain, with the rest looked up from reference TRBV28 and TRBJ2-2, is DVKVTQSSRYLVKRTGEKVFLECVQDMDHENMFWYRQDPGLGLRLIYFSYDVKMKEKGDIPEGYSVSREKKERFSLILESASTNQTSMYLCASSPLVPGELFFGEGSRLTVL.

The chain couples TRBV7-2 to TRBJ1-5, with TRBD1 as a possible D gene (6 bases). In germline, CDR1 is SGHTA, CDR2 FQGNSA. The CDR3 is made up of 14 amino acids. V lost 5 bases, J lost 0 bases, and 8 bases lay in between. Here the CDR3 reads CASSPGASNQPQHF. CDR3 nucleotide sequence: TGTGCCAGCAGCCCAGGGGCTAGCAATCAGCCCCAGCATTTT.

The chain has TRBV27 and TRBJ1-2, with TRBD1 matching 7 bases. The CDR3 contains 14 residues. CDR1 is MNHEY and CDR2 is SMNVEV in the germline V gene (reference sequence). The V segment lost 6 bases and the J segment 7 bases; nucleotides outside the gene matches: 11. As DNA, the CDR3 is TGTGCCAGCAGCTGGACAGGAGGTAGACGTGGCTACACCTTC. This codes for CASSWTGGRRGYTF.

This clone was recorded only once. This rearrangement joins TRBV12-5 to TRBJ2-5; possible D gene TRBD1, 5 bases. CDR1 LGHNT and CDR2 FRNRAP come from the germline V gene. The CDR3 has 12 amino acids. Trimming removed 6 bases at V and 5 bases at J, with 10 bases between. CDR3 coding DNA: TGTGCTAGTGGAGCGACAGTGGAGACCCAGTACTTC. Translation gives CASGATVETQYF.

The chain uses TRBV7-2 and TRBJ2-1; TRBD2 matches at 10 bases. The trim removed 2 bases at V and 10 bases at J, leaving 14 bases unmatched. The CDR3 runs 17 residues. Germline CDR1 SGHTA, CDR2 FQGNSA. DNA of the CDR3: TGTGCCAGCAGCTTATCGCGGACTAGCGGAGCCCTCTGGGAGCAGTTCTTC. Translation gives CASSLSRTSGALWEQFF.

The rearrangement uses TRBV9 and TRBJ2-1, with D hard to call. CDR3 length equals 14 residues. The germline V and J ends were trimmed by 0 bases and 1 base, with 5 bases remaining between them. Germline V gene lookup returns CDR1 SGDLS and CDR2 YYNGEE. Here the CDR3 DNA reads TGTGCCAGCAGCGTAGCCTTGTCCTACAATGAGCAGTTCTTC. Encoded protein: CASSVALSYNEQFF.